The 17 T cell receptor beta chains listed next were all sequenced from one sample in a study of blood T cells in healthy people across ages. The authors ran a second PCR of roughly 6 to 11 cycles using a sample-barcoded 5' primer and a J-beta primer mix. A single record per CDR3 protein comes from TCRdb applying MiXCR to the 5' RACE reads. In the table there are some 900,000 distinct CDR3 sequences, roughly 43% of which are singletons. Specimen: blood. All receptors come from a man aged 25 to 45 in good health.

This rearrangement joins TRBV11-2 to TRBJ2-1; no definite D call. The V gene lost 6 bases and the J gene lost 4 bases, with 16 bases spanning the gap. The CDR3 sequence is 15 residues long. Germline V gives CDR1 SGHAT, CDR2 FQNNGV. CDR3 amino acids: CASSQEERAYNEQFF. The CDR3 DNA sequence: TGTGCCAGCAGTCAAGAGGAGCGCGCATACAATGAGCAGTTCTTC. Full variable domain (outside the CDR3, taken from reference TRBV11-2 and TRBJ2-1): EAGVAQSPRYKIIEKRQSVAFWCNPISGHATLYWYQQILGQGPKLLIQFQNNGVVDDSQLPKDRFSAERLKGVDSTLKIQPAKLEDSAVYLCASSQEERAYNEQFFGPGTRLTVL.

This chain links TRBV6-5 with TRBJ1-1, with 7 bases lining up with TRBD1. Germline loops: CDR1 MNHEY, CDR2 SVGAGI. CDR3 length equals 15 residues. J was trimmed by 0 bases and V by 0 bases; bases with no gene match: 1. Here the CDR3 DNA reads TGTGCCAGCAGTTACTCGCAGGGGGTGAACACTGAAGCTTTCTTT. Translated: CASSYSQGVNTEAFF.

V gene TRBV20-1 combines with J gene TRBJ1-6; D call uncertain. Germline loops: CDR1 DFQATT, CDR2 SNEGSKA (reference sequence). Trimming cost V 0 bases and J 2 bases, with 14 bases left between them. There are 17 residues in the CDR3. The CDR3 loop is CSARDIRAAPYNSPLHF. DNA of the CDR3: TGCAGTGCTAGAGATATACGGGCGGCCCCCTATAATTCACCCCTCCACTTT.

The chain joins TRBV6-6 to TRBJ2-3, with D possibly being TRBD2 (6 bases). There are 15 residues in the CDR3. Trimming left V 6 bases short and J 2 bases short, with 15 bases between. CDR1 is MNHNY and CDR2 is SVGAGI in the germline V gene (reference sequence). DNA of the CDR3: TGTGCCAGCAGAACTACGGGACTTAACACAGATACGCAGTATTTT. It encodes CASRTTGLNTDTQYF.

This clonotype has more than one count but fewer than ten. V is TRBV27 and J is TRBJ2-1, with D perhaps being TRBD1 or TRBD2 (6 bases each). Germline V gene data show CDR1 as MNHEY and CDR2 as SMNVEV (reference sequence). This CDR3 is built from 13 residues. V shed 9 bases and J shed 3 bases, with 12 bases lying between them. CDR3 loop: CASKGGHYNEQFF. CDR3 coding DNA: TGTGCCAGTAAAGGGGGGCACTACAATGAGCAGTTCTTC.

The gene calls are TRBV14 and TRBJ1-4; no reliable D call. The V end lost 3 bases, the J end lost 4 bases, and 21 bases lay between the germline ends. The germline gives CDR1 SGHDN, CDR2 FVKESK. The CDR3 has 18 amino acids. CDR3 in amino acids: CASSHSIMGSLINEKLFF. CDR3 sequence (DNA): TGTGCCAGCAGCCATTCTATAATGGGAAGCTTGATTAATGAAAAACTGTTTTTT.

V usage is TRBV11-1 and J usage is TRBJ2-1; no firm D call. Germline values: CDR1 SGHAT, CDR2 FQDESV (reference sequence). V lost 5 bases to trimming and J lost 0 bases, with 14 bases between them. The CDR3 loop spans 16 amino acids. The CDR3 DNA reads as TGTGCCAGCAGCCAAACGGGCTCCAGCTCCTACAATGAGCAGTTCTTC. This gives the protein CASSQTGSSSYNEQFF.

CDR3 loop: CASSFIEGSYEQYF. Here the CDR3 DNA reads TGCGCCAGCAGCTTCATAGAAGGCTCCTACGAGCAGTACTTC. The chain uses TRBV5-1 and TRBJ2-7; D remains ambiguous. CDR1 is SGHRS, CDR2 YFSETQ, per germline. The V and J ends lost 2 bases and 0 bases respectively, with 9 bases between them. The CDR3 runs 14 residues.

V and J are TRBV2 and TRBJ2-5, with a weak D call TRBD1 (7 bases). Judging by the DNA end, TRBJ2-7 fits better; the J call may be wrong. Germline loops: CDR1 SNHLY, CDR2 FYNNEI. The length of the CDR3 is 14 residues. The DNA for the CDR3 is TGTGCCAACAGGGGCGGGACCAACTCGCCCGAGCAGTACTTC. As protein: CANRGGTNSPEQYF.

This clonotype appeared a single time. The V call is TRBV7-8, the J call TRBJ2-6; D might be TRBD2 (5 bases). Per germline, CDR1 SGHVS and CDR2 FQNEAQ. Trimming took 3 bases from V and 0 from J, leaving 18 bases between them. The CDR3 length is 19 residues. DNA of the CDR3: TGTGCCAGCAGCTTTATAGTTGACGAGGGAATCTCTGGGGCCAACGTCCTGACTTTC. Translating gives CASSFIVDEGISGANVLTF.

Only a few counts were recorded for this clonotype. The rearrangement links TRBV20-1 to TRBJ1-5, with unresolved D. Per the germline V gene, CDR1 is DFQATT and CDR2 is SNEGSKA (reference sequence). The CDR3 is 14 amino acids. The ends were cut back, 0 bases at V and 0 bases at J, with 6 bases in the middle. The CDR3 protein is CSARDPHSNQPQHF. The CDR3 DNA follows: TGCAGTGCTAGAGATCCTCATAGCAATCAGCCCCAGCATTTT.

V is TRBV28 and J is TRBJ2-7; 9 bases agree with TRBD1. CDR1 and CDR2 from the germline V gene are MDHEN and SYDVKM. J lost 1 base, V lost 5 bases, and 18 bases had no gene match. The CDR3 contains 19 residues. The CDR3 is CASSKRVGQGRRWSYEQYF. In DNA, the CDR3 is TGTGCCAGCAGTAAACGGGTTGGACAGGGGCGCAGATGGTCCTACGAGCAGTACTTC. The whole variable domain, filled in from reference TRBV28 and TRBJ2-7, reads DVKVTQSSRYLVKRTGEKVFLECVQDMDHENMFWYRQDPGLGLRLIYFSYDVKMKEKGDIPEGYSVSREKKERFSLILESASTNQTSMYLCASSKRVGQGRRWSYEQYFGPGTRLTVT.

This chain links TRBV9 with TRBJ2-3, with 8 bases matching TRBD2. Per germline, CDR1 SGDLS and CDR2 YYNGEE. V lost 3 bases to trimming and J lost 6 bases; unmatched junction nucleotides: 9. The CDR3 length is 15 residues. The CDR3 here is CASSGAGGKSDTQYF. The CDR3, as DNA: TGTGCCAGCAGCGGGGCGGGGGGAAAGTCGGATACGCAGTATTTT.

This sequence joins TRBV6-5 and TRBJ2-5, with TRBD2 matching over 7 bases. Trimming cost V 6 bases and J 11 bases; bases outside gene matches: 6. This CDR3 spans 11 amino acids. CDR1 and CDR2 (germline): MNHEY, SVGAGI. CDR3 sequence reads: CASRLAGEQYF. For the CDR3, the DNA is TGTGCCAGCAGATTAGCGGGTGAGCAGTACTTC.

This clonotype was recorded a few times. The chain joins TRBV29-1 to TRBJ2-3; D is perhaps TRBD1 or TRBD2 (6 bases each). Germline V gives CDR1 SQVTM, CDR2 ANQGSEA. V gave up 7 bases and J gave up 0 bases, with 20 bases separating them. CDR3 length equals 16 residues. The CDR3 loop reads CSARGPGGASTDTQYF. The DNA of the CDR3 is TGCAGCGCCCGAGGGCCCGGGGGCGCCAGCACAGATACGCAGTATTTT.

The chain links TRBV6-4 to TRBJ2-3, with 9 bases lining up with TRBD2. V gave up 4 bases and J gave up 8 bases; unmatched junction bases: 22. This CDR3 contains 19 residues. CDR1 is MRHNA, CDR2 SNTAGT, per germline. Here the CDR3 reads CASSGPVRGGQFRSATQYF. Here the CDR3 DNA reads TGTGCCAGCAGTGGCCCCGTGCGGGGGGGCCAATTCCGTTCGGCTACGCAGTATTTT.

The CDR3 spells CASSTGTRNAQYF. Here the CDR3 DNA reads TGTGCCAGCAGTACCGGGACCCGCAACGCCCAGTACTTC. The J gene is TRBJ2-7, the V gene TRBV27, with D possibly called TRBD1 or TRBD2 (5 bases each). V lost 5 bases, J lost 10 bases, and 18 bases lay in between. The CDR3 length is 13 residues. CDR1 is MNHEY and CDR2 is SMNVEV in the germline V gene (reference sequence).